This is a list of T cell receptor beta chains from one sample in a study of shared clonotypes between healthy human individuals. Method: immunoSEQ multiplex PCR; TCRdb's copy keeps in-frame clones and lacks some. The data contain approximately 2.1 million clones, approximately 95% of them singletons. Sequencing was performed on naive CD4+ T cells from PBMCs. Source of these receptors: a man between 18 and 35 years old in good health. Some clones in this sample may be carry-over from other donors' samples. Both conserved end residues are part of each CDR3. A D gene is named only where the DNA matches it firmly. Some rows mark clone size as missing; the rest say once, few, many or name a class of expanded clone.

abundance | j_gene | len | v_gene | d_gene | CDR3aa | CDR3nt
NA | TRBJ2-5 | 13 | TRBV7-8 | NA | CASGARSRKTQYF | TGTGCCAGCGGGGCTAGATCTAGGAAGACCCAGTACTTC
NA | TRBJ1-5 | 15 | TRBV28 | NA | CASSLTRQGYQPQHF | TGTGCCAGCAGTTTAACTAGACAAGGCTATCAGCCCCAGCATTTT
NA | TRBJ2-1 | 14 | TRBV7-9 | NA | CASSSLRQVGEQFF | TGTGCCAGCAGCTCACTAAGACAGGTTGGGGAGCAGTTCTTC
NA | TRBJ2-7 | 14 | TRBV18 | NA | CASSESGILHEQYF | TGTGCCAGCTCGGAGTCGGGGATTCTACACGAGCAGTACTTC
NA | TRBJ2-1 | 16 | TRBV9 | NA | CASSVAPGQSYNEQFF | TGTGCCAGCAGCGTAGCGCCGGGACAATCCTACAATGAGCAGTTCTTC
NA | TRBJ1-4 | 12 | TRBV2 | NA | CATRELGEKLFF | TGTGCCACCCGGGAACTAGGGGAAAAACTGTTTTTT
NA | TRBJ2-7 | 14 | TRBV29-1 | NA | CSVPARKQPYEQYF | TGCAGCGTTCCCGCTCGGAAACAACCCTACGAGCAGTACTTC
NA | TRBJ1-3 | 18 | TRBV5-1 | TRBD1 | CASSPDPGQIFVGNTIYF | TGCGCCAGCAGCCCGGACCCGGGACAGATTTTCGTCGGAAACACCATATATTTT
NA | TRBJ2-2 | 14 | TRBV2 | TRBD2 | CASLAGESIGELFF | TGTGCCAGCCTAGCGGGGGAAAGTATCGGGGAGCTGTTTTTT
NA | TRBJ1-3 | 12 | TRBV7-2 | NA | CASSPSLNTIYF | TGTGCCAGCAGCCCAAGTCTTAACACCATATATTTT
NA | TRBJ1-1 | 16 | TRBV28 | NA | CASSTQGPVRNTEAFF | TGTGCCAGCAGTACGCAGGGACCGGTCAGGAACACTGAAGCTTTCTTT
NA | TRBJ1-3 | 19 | TRBV19 | TRBD1 | CASSIDSSRQGAGGNTIYF | TGTGCCAGTAGTATAGATTCGTCGCGACAGGGGGCTGGAGGAAACACCATATATTTT
NA | TRBJ2-1 | 15 | TRBV5-1 | TRBD2 | CASSLWTSGGNEQFF | TGCGCCAGCAGCTTATGGACTAGCGGGGGCAATGAGCAGTTCTTC
NA | TRBJ1-4 | 14 | TRBV6-1 | NA | CASSESRGGEKLFF | TGTGCCAGCAGTGAAAGCAGGGGTGGGGAAAAACTGTTTTTT
NA | TRBJ1-1 | 15 | TRBV7-2 | NA | CASSLDASHYTEAFF | TGTGCCAGCAGCTTAGACGCCAGTCATTACACTGAAGCTTTCTTT
NA | TRBJ2-3 | 15 | TRBV9 | TRBD1 | CASSPGQGAIDTQYF | TGTGCCAGCAGCCCAGGACAGGGGGCGATAGATACGCAGTATTTT
once | TRBJ2-1 | 14 | TRBV5-1 | NA | CASSLGLSSDEQFF | TGCGCCAGCAGCTTGGGCCTTTCGTCCGATGAGCAGTTCTTC
NA | TRBJ2-3 | 16 | TRBV5-1 | NA | CASSLGQKGGTDTQYF | TGCGCCAGCAGCTTGGGGCAGAAAGGGGGAACAGATACGCAGTATTTT
NA | TRBJ2-7 | 15 | TRBV6-5 | TRBD1 | CASSYGGQSSYEQYF | TGTGCCAGCAGTTACGGGGGACAGAGCTCCTACGAGCAGTACTTC
NA | TRBJ2-2 | 16 | TRBV27 | TRBD2 | CASSLSLLARTGELFF | TGTGCCAGCAGTTTATCGTTACTAGCGCGGACCGGGGAGCTGTTTTTT